In this sample, the clone carrying this T cell receptor (beta chain) turned up many times. This sample stems from a study of T-cell memory formation after mild COVID-19. Each CDR3 protein is one row after TCRdb ran MiXCR on the 5' RACE reads. The sample has hundreds of thousands of distinct CDR3 sequences; about 20% are singletons. Trimming cost V 4 bases and J 4 bases; bases outside gene matches: 9. This CDR3 is built from 15 residues. CDR1 is SGHRS and CDR2 is YFSETQ in the germline V gene. The TCR sequence derives from an adult woman who had mild COVID-19 (a few samples of this study predate the infection). Cell type and time point are not known. The sample comprised PBMCs or a T cell subset sorted from them (not recorded which). The chain carries TRBV5-1 and TRBJ1-2; 8 bases match TRBD1. The CDR3 DNA sequence: TGCGCCAGCAGCAGAAAATCAGGGGGCGCCTATGGCTACACCTTC. Protein: CASSRKSGGAYGYTF.